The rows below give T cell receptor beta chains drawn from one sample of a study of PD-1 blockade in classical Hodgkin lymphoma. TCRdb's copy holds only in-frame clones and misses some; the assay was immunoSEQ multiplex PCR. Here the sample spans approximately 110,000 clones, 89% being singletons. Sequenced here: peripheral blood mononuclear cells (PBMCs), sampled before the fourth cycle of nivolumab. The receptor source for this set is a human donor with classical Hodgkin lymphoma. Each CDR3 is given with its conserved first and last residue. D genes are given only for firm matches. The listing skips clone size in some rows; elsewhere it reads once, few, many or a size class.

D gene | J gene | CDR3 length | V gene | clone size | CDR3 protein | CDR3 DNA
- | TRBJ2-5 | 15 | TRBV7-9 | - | CASSLETFRRETQYF | TGTGCCAGCAGCTTAGAGACATTTCGGCGAGAGACCCAGTACTTC
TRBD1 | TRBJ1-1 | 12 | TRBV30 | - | CAWDRGDTEAFF | TGTGCCTGGGACAGGGGGGACACTGAAGCTTTCTTT
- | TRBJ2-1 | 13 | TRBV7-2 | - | CASSFQAYNEQFF | TGTGCCAGCAGCTTCCAAGCTTACAATGAGCAGTTCTTC
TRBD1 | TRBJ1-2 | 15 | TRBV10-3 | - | CAISPVGTDFYGYTF | TGTGCCATCAGTCCCGTGGGGACAGATTTCTATGGCTACACCTTC
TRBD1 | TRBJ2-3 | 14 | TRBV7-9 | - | CASSPGQGTDTQYF | TGTGCCAGCAGCCCCGGACAGGGCACAGATACGCAGTATTTT
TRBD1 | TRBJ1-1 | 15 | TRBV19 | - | CASSIWGQGSTEAFF | TGTGCCAGTAGTATTTGGGGACAGGGGTCAACTGAAGCTTTCTTT
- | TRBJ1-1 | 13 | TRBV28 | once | CASSLPLEGGAFF | TGTGCCAGCAGTCTACCCCTAGAGGGGGGAGCTTTCTTT
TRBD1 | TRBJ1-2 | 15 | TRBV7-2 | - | CASSRKGQGVSGYTF | TGTGCCAGCAGCAGGAAGGGACAGGGGGTCTCGGGCTACACCTTC
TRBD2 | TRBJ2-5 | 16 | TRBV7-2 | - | CASAASGGGIQETQYF | TGTGCCAGCGCCGCTAGCGGGGGGGGGATACAAGAGACCCAGTACTTC
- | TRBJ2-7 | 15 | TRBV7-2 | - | CASSLSFGRGYEQYF | TGTGCCAGCAGCTTAAGCTTTGGCAGGGGCTACGAGCAGTACTTC
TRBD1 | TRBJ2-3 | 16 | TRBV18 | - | CASSPPGQSYVDTQYF | TGTGCCAGCTCACCACCGGGACAGTCATATGTGGATACGCAGTATTTT
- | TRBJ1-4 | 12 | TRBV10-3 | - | CAISGEGEKLFF | TGTGCCATCAGCGGGGAGGGGGAAAAACTGTTTTTT
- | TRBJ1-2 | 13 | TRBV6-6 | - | CASSHGPDLGYTF | TGTGCCAGCAGTCATGGACCGGATTTAGGCTACACCTTC
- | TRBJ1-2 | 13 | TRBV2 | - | CASSESGPDGYTF | TGTGCCAGCAGTGAGTCAGGGCCTGACGGCTACACCTTC
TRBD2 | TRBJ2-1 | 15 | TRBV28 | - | CASSSAGLADNEQFF | TGTGCCAGCAGTTCCGCGGGACTAGCCGACAATGAGCAGTTCTTC
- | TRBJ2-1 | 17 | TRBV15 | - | CATSRGVTPSSYNEQFF | TGTGCCACCAGCAGAGGAGTGACACCAAGCTCCTACAATGAGCAGTTCTTC
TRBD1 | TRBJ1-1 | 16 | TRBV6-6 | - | CASRSRTGKSNTEAFF | TGTGCCAGCAGGTCCCGGACAGGGAAGAGTAACACTGAAGCTTTCTTT
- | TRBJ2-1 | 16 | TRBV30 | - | CACVGRGLASYNEQFF | TGTGCCTGCGTTGGAAGGGGTCTCGCCTCCTACAATGAGCAGTTCTTC
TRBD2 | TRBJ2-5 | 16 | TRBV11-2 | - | CASSLAGGGRQETQYF | TGTGCCAGCAGCTTAGCTGGGGGAGGGAGGCAAGAGACCCAGTACTTC
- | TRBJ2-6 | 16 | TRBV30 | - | CAWGGRVGSGANVLTF | TGTGCCTGGGGGGGTAGGGTTGGCTCTGGGGCCAACGTCCTGACTTTC
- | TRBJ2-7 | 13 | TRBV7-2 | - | CASSEGAIHEQYF | TGTGCCAGCAGCGAAGGGGCAATCCACGAGCAGTACTTC
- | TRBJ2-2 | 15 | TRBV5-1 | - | CASSLGTLHTGELFF | TGCGCCAGCAGCTTGGGGACACTACACACCGGGGAGCTGTTTTTT
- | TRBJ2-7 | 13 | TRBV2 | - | CASINRESYEQYF | TGTGCCAGCATCAACAGGGAATCCTACGAGCAGTACTTC
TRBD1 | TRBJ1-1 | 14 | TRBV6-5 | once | CASSRTGTGGEAFF | TGTGCCAGCAGCCGAACCGGGACAGGGGGCGAAGCTTTCTTT
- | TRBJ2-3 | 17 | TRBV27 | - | CASSPGVGQPGADTQYF | TGTGCCAGCAGCCCCGGAGTAGGGCAGCCAGGCGCAGATACGCAGTATTTT
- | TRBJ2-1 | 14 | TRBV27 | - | CASSQGQMGDEQFF | TGTGCCAGCAGTCAGGGACAAATGGGCGATGAGCAGTTCTTC
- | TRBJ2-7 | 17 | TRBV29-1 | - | CSVSKGGGRDSSYEQYF | TGCAGCGTTTCCAAAGGGGGGGGACGGGACTCATCCTACGAGCAGTACTTC
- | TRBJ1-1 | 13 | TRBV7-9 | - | CASNGGRNTEAFF | TGTGCCAGCAATGGGGGGCGGAACACTGAAGCTTTCTTT
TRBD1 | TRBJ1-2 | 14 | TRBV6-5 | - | CASRPGQGYYGYTF | TGTGCCAGCAGGCCTGGACAGGGTTACTATGGCTACACCTTC
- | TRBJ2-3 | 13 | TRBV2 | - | CASKQMPTDTQYF | TGTGCCAGCAAACAGATGCCCACAGATACGCAGTATTTT
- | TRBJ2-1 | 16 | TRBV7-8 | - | CASSTPKGGKSNEQFF | TGTGCCAGCAGCACTCCGAAGGGTGGGAAGAGCAATGAGCAGTTCTTC
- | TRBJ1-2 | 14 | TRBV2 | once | CASSDPGGNYGYTF | TGTGCCAGCAGTGACCCCGGGGGTAACTATGGCTACACCTTC
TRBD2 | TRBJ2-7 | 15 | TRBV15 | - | CATSRPGEGRDEQYF | TGTGCCACCAGCAGACCCGGGGAGGGCCGGGACGAGCAGTACTTC
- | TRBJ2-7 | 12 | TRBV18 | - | CASSPSIYEQYF | TGTGCCAGCTCCCCAAGCATCTACGAGCAGTACTTC
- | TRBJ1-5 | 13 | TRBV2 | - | CASSGDANQPQHF | TGTGCCAGCAGTGGGGACGCGAATCAGCCCCAGCATTTT
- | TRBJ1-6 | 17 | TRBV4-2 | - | CASSQEHQSAYNSPLHF | TGTGCCAGCAGCCAAGAACACCAGAGTGCCTATAATTCACCCCTCCACTTT
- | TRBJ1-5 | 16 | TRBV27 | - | CASSFRTPDSNQPQHF | TGTGCCAGCAGTTTCAGGACGCCAGATAGCAATCAGCCCCAGCATTTT
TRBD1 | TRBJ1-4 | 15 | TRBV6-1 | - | CASSDRGWSNEKLFF | TGTGCCAGCAGTGACAGGGGGTGGTCTAATGAAAAACTGTTTTTT
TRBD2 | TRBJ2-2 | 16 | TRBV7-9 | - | CASSYSGRANTGELFF | TGTGCCAGCAGCTACAGCGGGAGGGCGAACACCGGGGAGCTGTTTTTT
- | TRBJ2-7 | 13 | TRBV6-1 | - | CASSEAPPAKQYF | TGTGCCAGCAGTGAAGCCCCCCCAGCGAAGCAGTACTTC
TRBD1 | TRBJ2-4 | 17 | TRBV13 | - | CASSPRDRLLAKNIQYF | TGTGCCAGCAGCCCTCGGGACAGATTACTAGCCAAAAACATTCAGTACTTC
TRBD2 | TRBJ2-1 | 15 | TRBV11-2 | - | CASSQGTSGETRQFF | TGTGCCAGCAGTCAAGGGACTAGCGGAGAGACCCGGCAGTTCTTC
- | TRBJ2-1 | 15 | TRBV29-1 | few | CSVEGVQGWGNEQFF | TGCAGCGTTGAAGGAGTACAGGGTTGGGGCAATGAGCAGTTCTTC
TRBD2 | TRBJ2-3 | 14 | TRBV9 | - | CASSMRTRTDTQYF | TGTGCCAGCAGCATGAGGACTAGGACAGATACGCAGTATTTT
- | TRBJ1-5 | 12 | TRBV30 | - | CAFDSSNQPQHF | TGTGCTTTTGACAGTAGCAATCAGCCCCAGCATTTT
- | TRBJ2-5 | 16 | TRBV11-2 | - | CASSSQGRGIQETQYF | TGTGCCAGCAGCTCCCAGGGCAGGGGAATCCAAGAGACCCAGTACTTC
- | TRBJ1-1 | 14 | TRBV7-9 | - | CASSLNTLNTEAFF | TGTGCCAGCAGCTTAAATACGCTGAACACTGAAGCTTTCTTT
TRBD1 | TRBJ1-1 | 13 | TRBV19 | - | CASSPGQGPGAFF | TGTGCCAGTAGTCCAGGACAGGGGCCCGGAGCTTTCTTT
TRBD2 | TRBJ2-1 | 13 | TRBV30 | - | CAWSVSGRNEQFF | TGTGCCTGGAGTGTCAGCGGGAGGAATGAGCAGTTCTTC
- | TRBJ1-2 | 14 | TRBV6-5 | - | CASSYRAAGDGYTF | TGTGCCAGCAGTTACAGGGCAGCGGGCGATGGCTACACCTTC
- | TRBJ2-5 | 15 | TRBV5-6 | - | CASSLLGRSQETQYF | TGTGCCAGCAGCTTGTTAGGCAGGTCCCAAGAGACCCAGTACTTC
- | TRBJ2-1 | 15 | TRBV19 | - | CASIGSAGHYNEQFF | TGTGCCAGTATAGGGTCGGCAGGCCATTACAATGAGCAGTTCTTC
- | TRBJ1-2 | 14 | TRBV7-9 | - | CASSPSYLNYGYTF | TGTGCCAGCAGCCCCAGTTACCTTAACTATGGCTACACCTTC